What follows are 18 T cell receptor beta chains derived from one specimen sequenced in a study of human T cells and chemical hapten exposure. Using its own MiXCR run on the RACE reads, TCRdb lists one record per CDR3 protein. This table has 150,000 to 200,000 distinct CDR3 sequences, around 20% appearing once. Documented time point: patch test 1, 2 weeks after DPC sensitization. The treatment here: therapeutic diphenylcyclopropenone sensitization with weekly scalp DPC. The sample in question was whole blood, obtained in connection with sensitization to the hapten diphenylcyclopropenone (DPC). All receptors come from a woman between 50 and 59 years old with alopecia areata. Some clones in this sample may be carry-over from other donors' samples.

The V gene is TRBV12-2, the J gene TRBJ1-1; TRBD1, as called in the table, went unchecked against the DNA. TRBV12-2 is tagged as a pseudogene. The CDR3 covers 20 residues. CDR3 region: CASRSQNPGAAYTMNTEAFF. CDR3 DNA: TGTGCAAGTCGCTCGCAAAACCCAGGGGCCGCATATACCATGAACACTGAAGCTTTCTTT.

This clonotype came up once. CDR3 region: CASSEYSGGVRNYGYTF. As DNA, the CDR3 is TGTGCCAGCAGTGAATACAGTGGCGGGGTTAGGAACTATGGCTACACCTTC. This chain uses TRBV2 with TRBJ1-2; D unresolved. V was shortened by 2 bases and J by 2 bases, with 18 bases between the two germline ends. The germline V gene has CDR1 SNHLY and CDR2 FYNNEI. CDR3 size: 17 residues.

The chain joins TRBV2 to TRBJ1-1; D gene unclear. The CDR3 length is 14 residues. Trimming removed 0 bases at V and 6 bases at J, with 11 bases between. CDR1 and CDR2 (germline): SNHLY, FYNNEI. This CDR3 is CASSEAPRNPEAFF. The CDR3 DNA sequence: TGTGCCAGCAGTGAAGCGCCGCGCAACCCTGAAGCTTTCTTT.

This clonotype showed up just a few times. The rearrangement links TRBV5-1 to TRBJ2-3; no clear D. This CDR3 contains 15 residues. The germline V gene has CDR1 SGHRS and CDR2 YFSETQ. Trimming removed 1 base from V and 3 bases from J, with 12 bases in between. The CDR3, as DNA: TGCGCCAGCAGCTTGAATTCGCGATTAACAGATACGCAGTATTTT. It is translated as CASSLNSRLTDTQYF.

The chain is built from TRBV29-1 and TRBJ2-1; 11 bases map to TRBD2. This CDR3 is 14 amino acids long. The V gene's germline CDR1 is SQVTM and CDR2 ANQGSEA. The trim removed 4 bases at V and 3 bases at J, leaving 2 bases unmatched. CDR3 bases: TGCAGCGTTGCGACTAGCGGGAACTACAATGAGCAGTTCTTC. Its protein is CSVATSGNYNEQFF.

This rearrangement joins TRBV20-1 to TRBJ2-7; TRBD2 agrees at 11 bases. The germline V gene encodes CDR1 DFQATT and CDR2 SNEGSKA (reference sequence). This CDR3 has 15 amino acids. Trimming removed 4 bases from V and 1 base from J; junction bases left unmatched: 6. CDR3 sequence (DNA): TGCAGTGCTACGTCGGGACTAGCGGAATCCTACGAGCAGTACTTC. Amino acid sequence: CSATSGLAESYEQYF.

The chain recombines TRBV7-2 with TRBJ2-2; D not resolved. CDR1 SGHTA and CDR2 FQGNSA come from the germline V gene. V was trimmed by 7 bases and J by 2 bases, leaving 11 bases between them. The CDR3 loop spans 14 amino acids. The CDR3: CASKMAANTGELFF. DNA for the CDR3: TGTGCCAGCAAAATGGCAGCCAACACCGGGGAGCTGTTTTTT. Full variable domain (outside the CDR3, taken from reference TRBV7-2 and TRBJ2-2): GAGVSQSPSNKVTEKGKDVELRCDPISGHTALYWYRQSLGQGLEFLIYFQGNSAPDKSGLPSDRFSAERTGGSVSTLTIQRTQQEDSAVYLCASKMAANTGELFFGEGSRLTVL.

This chain links TRBV2 with TRBJ2-2, with D unresolved. Germline V gene sequence: CDR1 SNHLY, CDR2 FYNNEI. Trimming took off 6 bases at V and 2 bases at J, with 10 bases between the two ends. The CDR3 extends over 14 amino acids. CDR3 nucleotides: TGTGCCAGCAGAGAGCAAGATAACACCGGGGAGCTGTTTTTT. Protein: CASREQDNTGELFF.

This chain connects TRBV29-1 to TRBJ2-2, with 10 bases matching TRBD2. V lost 7 bases and J lost 5; bases outside the gene matches: 7. The CDR3 extends over 14 amino acids. Germline CDR1 reads SQVTM; CDR2 reads ANQGSEA. The CDR3 DNA reads TGCAGCGGCGGGTCTAGCGGGAGTACCGGGGAGCTGTTTTTT. It is translated as CSGGSSGSTGELFF.

There are a few counts of this clonotype. This chain uses TRBV7-2 with TRBJ1-4; the D gene is possibly TRBD1 (6 bases). Germline V lookup: CDR1 SGHTA, CDR2 FQGNSA. Trimming took off 4 bases at V and 5 bases at J, with 14 bases between the two ends. This CDR3 has 15 residues. The CDR3 region is CASSWTQGVNEKLFF. The CDR3 DNA is TGTGCCAGCAGCTGGACACAGGGTGTAAATGAAAAACTGTTTTTT.

This clonotype was seen only a few times. The CDR3 sequence: CSVEDRSNYGYTF. In nucleotides, the CDR3 is TGCAGCGTTGAGGACCGTTCTAACTATGGCTACACCTTC. The chain employs TRBV29-1 and TRBJ1-2; D unresolved. The CDR3 totals 13 residues. Germline CDR1 is SQVTM and CDR2 is ANQGSEA. Deletions cut 3 bases from V and 0 bases from J, with 8 bases between.

This clonotype was seen more than once but under ten times. This chain uses TRBV28 with TRBJ2-5; tentatively, D is TRBD1 (6 bases). V lost 4 bases, J lost 3 bases, and 15 bases lay in between. Germline V gene lookup returns CDR1 MDHEN and CDR2 SYDVKM. The CDR3 covers 15 residues. The CDR3: CASSSTGQEEETQYF. The CDR3, as DNA: TGTGCCAGCAGTTCGACGGGACAAGAAGAAGAGACCCAGTACTTC.

The rearrangement joins TRBV5-5 to TRBJ1-5; tentatively, D is TRBD1 (5 bases). The CDR3 spans 15 residues. Germline V gene data show CDR1 as SGHKS and CDR2 as YYEKEE (reference sequence). V was shortened by 1 base and J by 5 bases, with 13 bases between the two germline ends. The CDR3 loop reads CASSLSWGEYQPQHF. The CDR3 DNA reads as TGTGCCAGCAGCTTGTCGTGGGGGGAGTATCAGCCCCAGCATTTT.

The chain couples TRBV2 to TRBJ2-7; 9 nucleotides match TRBD1. Trimming took 7 bases from V and 7 from J; bases not matched to a gene: 8. This CDR3 region has 13 residues. CDR1 is SNHLY, CDR2 FYNNEI, per germline. For the CDR3, the DNA is TGTGCCAGCAAGGGGACAGGGACCCGGGAGCAGTACTTC. Translated: CASKGTGTREQYF. The full variable domain, with the rest looked up from reference TRBV2 and TRBJ2-7, is EPEVTQTPSHQVTQMGQEVILRCVPISNHLYFYWYRQILGQKVEFLVSFYNNEISEKSEIFDDQFSVERPDGSNFTLKIRSTKLEDSAMYFCASKGTGTREQYFGPGTRLTVT.

This chain uses TRBV18 with TRBJ1-6, with 7 bases aligning to TRBD1. With 2 bases clipped from V and 9 bases from J, the junction kept 4 bases outside the gene matches. Germline V CDR1 and CDR2: KGHSH, LQKENI. The CDR3 consists of 14 residues. DNA for the CDR3: TGTGCCAGCTCACCAGACAGGGCCAGTTCACCCCTCCACTTT. Translating it yields CASSPDRASSPLHF. Combining the CDR3 with reference TRBV18 and TRBJ1-6 gives the whole variable domain NAGVMQNPRHLVRRRGQEARLRCSPMKGHSHVYWYRQLPEEGLKFMVYLQKENIIDESGMPKERFSAEFPKEGPSILRIQQVVRGDSAAYFCASSPDRASSPLHFGNGTRLTVT.

The V gene is TRBV21-1, the J gene TRBJ1-2. TRBV21-1 is an annotated pseudogene. The CDR3 is made up of 16 amino acids. CDR3 sequence: CASSFRRERRGYGYTF. The CDR3 DNA sequence: TGTGCCAGCAGCTTTAGGAGGGAACGGCGGGGCTATGGCTACACCTTC.

This clonotype was observed a handful of times. The chain is built from TRBV27 and TRBJ2-1; D possibly corresponds to TRBD2 (6 bases). This CDR3 contains 14 residues. The V and J ends lost 7 bases and 8 bases respectively, with 18 bases between them. CDR1 MNHEY and CDR2 SMNVEV come from the germline V gene (reference sequence). The CDR3 loop reads CASTPGRASDEQFF. The CDR3 coding sequence is TGTGCCAGCACCCCCGGGCGGGCTAGCGATGAGCAGTTCTTC.

This chain links TRBV12-3 or TRBV12-4 with TRBJ1-4; D ambiguous. This CDR3 spans 14 amino acids. V lost 3 bases, J lost 8 bases, and 13 bases lay in between. The CDR3: CASSFSGSYEKLFF. The CDR3 DNA is TGTGCCAGCAGTTTTTCTGGGTCCTACGAAAAACTGTTTTTT.